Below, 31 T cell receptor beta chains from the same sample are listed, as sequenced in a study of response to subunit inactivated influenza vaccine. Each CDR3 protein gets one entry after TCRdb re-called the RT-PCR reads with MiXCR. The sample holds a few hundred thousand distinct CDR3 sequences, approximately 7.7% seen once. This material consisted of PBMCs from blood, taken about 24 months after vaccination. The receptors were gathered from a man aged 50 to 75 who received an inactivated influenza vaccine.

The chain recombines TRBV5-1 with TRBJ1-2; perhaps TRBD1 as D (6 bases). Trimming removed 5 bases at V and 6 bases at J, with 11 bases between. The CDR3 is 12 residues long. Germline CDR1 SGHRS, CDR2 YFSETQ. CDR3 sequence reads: CASRMDRHGYTF. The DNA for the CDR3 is TGCGCCAGCAGGATGGACAGACATGGCTACACCTTC.

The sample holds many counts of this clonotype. CDR3 in DNA: TGTGCCACCAGTGACCTCCGGAGCAGCGAGACCCAGTACTTC. Translating it yields CATSDLRSSETQYF. V gene TRBV24-1 combines with J gene TRBJ2-5; D is unresolved. Germline V CDR1 and CDR2: KGHDR, SFDVKD. This CDR3 is 14 amino acids long. V was trimmed by 4 bases and J by 5 bases, leaving 13 bases between them.

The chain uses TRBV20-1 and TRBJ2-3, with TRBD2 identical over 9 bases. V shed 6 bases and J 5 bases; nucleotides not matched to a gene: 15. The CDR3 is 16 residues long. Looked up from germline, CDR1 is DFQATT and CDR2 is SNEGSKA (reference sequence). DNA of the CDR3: TGCAGTGCCCCCGAGGGTGGCGGGAGGGGCATAGATACGCAGTATTTT. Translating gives CSAPEGGGRGIDTQYF.

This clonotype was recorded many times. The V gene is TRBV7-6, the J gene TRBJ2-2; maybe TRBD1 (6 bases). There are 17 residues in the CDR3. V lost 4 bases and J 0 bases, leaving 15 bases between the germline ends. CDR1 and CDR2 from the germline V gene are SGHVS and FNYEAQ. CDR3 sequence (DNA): TGTGCCAGCAGCTCAGACCCCAGGGGCGCGAACACCGGGGAGCTGTTTTTT. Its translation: CASSSDPRGANTGELFF.

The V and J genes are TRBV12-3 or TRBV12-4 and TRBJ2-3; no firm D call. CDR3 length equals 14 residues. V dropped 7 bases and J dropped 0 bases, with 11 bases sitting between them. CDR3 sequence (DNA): TGTGCCAGCACGGCTGACTCTAGCACAGATACGCAGTATTTT. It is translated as CASTADSSTDTQYF.

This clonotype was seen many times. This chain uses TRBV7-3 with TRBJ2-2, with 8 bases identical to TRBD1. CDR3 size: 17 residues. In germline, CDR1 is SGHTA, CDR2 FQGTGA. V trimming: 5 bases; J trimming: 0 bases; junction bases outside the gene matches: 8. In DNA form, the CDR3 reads TGTGCCAGCAGCCCAGCAGGGGGCGGAACGAACACCGGGGAGCTGTTTTTT. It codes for CASSPAGGGTNTGELFF.

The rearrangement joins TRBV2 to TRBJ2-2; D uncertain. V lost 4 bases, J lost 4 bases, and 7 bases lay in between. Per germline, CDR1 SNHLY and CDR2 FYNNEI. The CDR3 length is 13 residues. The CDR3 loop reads CASSVSSTGELFF. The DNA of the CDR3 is TGTGCCAGCAGTGTTAGTAGCACCGGGGAGCTGTTTTTT.

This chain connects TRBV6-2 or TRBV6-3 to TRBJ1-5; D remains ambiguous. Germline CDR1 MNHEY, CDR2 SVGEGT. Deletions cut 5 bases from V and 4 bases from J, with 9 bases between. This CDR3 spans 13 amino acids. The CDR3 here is CASSQSRNQPQHF. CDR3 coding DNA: TGTGCCAGCAGTCAAAGTCGGAATCAGCCCCAGCATTTT.

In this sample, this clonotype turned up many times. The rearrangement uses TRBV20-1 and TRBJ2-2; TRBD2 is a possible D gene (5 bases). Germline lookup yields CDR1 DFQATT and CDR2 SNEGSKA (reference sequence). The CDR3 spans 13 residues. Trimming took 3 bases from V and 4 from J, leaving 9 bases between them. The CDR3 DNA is TGCAGTGCTAGCCCAGGAGGCACCGGGGAGCTGTTTTTT. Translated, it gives CSASPGGTGELFF.

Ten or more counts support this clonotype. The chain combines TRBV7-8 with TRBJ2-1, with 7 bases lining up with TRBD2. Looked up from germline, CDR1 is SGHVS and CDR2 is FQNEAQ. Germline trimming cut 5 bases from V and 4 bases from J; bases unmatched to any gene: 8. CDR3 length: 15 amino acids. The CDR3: CASSPKRGPYNEQFF. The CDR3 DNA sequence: TGTGCCAGCAGCCCGAAGCGGGGACCGTACAATGAGCAGTTCTTC.

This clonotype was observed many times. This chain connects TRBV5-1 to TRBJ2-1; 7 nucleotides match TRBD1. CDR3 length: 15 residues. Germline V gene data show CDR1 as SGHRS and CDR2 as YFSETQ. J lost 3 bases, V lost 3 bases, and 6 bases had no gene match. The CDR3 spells CASSSGQQLYNEQFF. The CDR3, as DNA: TGCGCCAGCAGCTCGGGACAGCAACTCTACAATGAGCAGTTCTTC.

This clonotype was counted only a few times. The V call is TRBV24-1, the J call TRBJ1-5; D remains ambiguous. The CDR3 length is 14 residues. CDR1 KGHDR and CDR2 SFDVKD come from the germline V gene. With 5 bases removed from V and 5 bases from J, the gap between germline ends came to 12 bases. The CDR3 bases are TGTGCCACCAGTGGGGCGGGTCCGGATCAGCCCCAGCATTTT. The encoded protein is CATSGAGPDQPQHF.

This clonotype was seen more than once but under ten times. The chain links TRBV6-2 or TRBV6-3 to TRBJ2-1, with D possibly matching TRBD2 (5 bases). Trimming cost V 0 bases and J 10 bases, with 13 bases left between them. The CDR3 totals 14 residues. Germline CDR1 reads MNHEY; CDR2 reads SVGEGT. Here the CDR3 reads CASSYSLYRLEQFF. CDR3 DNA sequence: TGTGCCAGCAGTTACTCGTTGTATCGACTAGAGCAGTTCTTC.

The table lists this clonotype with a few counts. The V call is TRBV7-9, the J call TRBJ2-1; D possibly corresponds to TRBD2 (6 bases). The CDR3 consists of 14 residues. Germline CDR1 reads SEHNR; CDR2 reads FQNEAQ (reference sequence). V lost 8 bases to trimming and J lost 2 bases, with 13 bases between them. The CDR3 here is CASWLAGTYNEQFF. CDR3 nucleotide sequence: TGTGCCAGCTGGTTGGCGGGAACCTACAATGAGCAGTTCTTC.

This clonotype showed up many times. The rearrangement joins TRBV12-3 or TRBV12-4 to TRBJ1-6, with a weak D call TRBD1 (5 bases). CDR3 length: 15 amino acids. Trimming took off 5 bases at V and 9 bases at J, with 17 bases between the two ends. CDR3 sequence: CASSPDGDGGSPLHF. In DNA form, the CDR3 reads TGTGCCAGCAGTCCAGACGGGGACGGGGGTTCACCCCTCCACTTT.

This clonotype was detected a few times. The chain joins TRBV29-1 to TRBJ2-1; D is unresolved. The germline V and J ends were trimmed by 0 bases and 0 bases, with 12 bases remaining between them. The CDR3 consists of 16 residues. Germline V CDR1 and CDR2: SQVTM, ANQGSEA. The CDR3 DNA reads TGCAGCGTTGAAGACCTAGACTCAGGCTCCTACAATGAGCAGTTCTTC. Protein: CSVEDLDSGSYNEQFF.

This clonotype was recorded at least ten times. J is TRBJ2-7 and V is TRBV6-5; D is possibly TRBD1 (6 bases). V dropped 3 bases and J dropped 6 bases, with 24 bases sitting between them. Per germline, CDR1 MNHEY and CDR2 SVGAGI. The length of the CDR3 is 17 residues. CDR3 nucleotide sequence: TGTGCCAGCAGTTATAGGACAGCCACTCGTCTGGAAGGCGAGCAGTACTTC. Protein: CASSYRTATRLEGEQYF.

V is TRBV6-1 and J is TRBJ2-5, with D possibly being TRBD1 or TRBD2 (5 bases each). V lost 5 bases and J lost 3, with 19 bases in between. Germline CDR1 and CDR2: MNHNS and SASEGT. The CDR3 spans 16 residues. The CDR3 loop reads CASSQPTGAGKETQYF. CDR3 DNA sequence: TGTGCCAGCAGTCAACCCACCGGGGCGGGCAAAGAGACCCAGTACTTC.

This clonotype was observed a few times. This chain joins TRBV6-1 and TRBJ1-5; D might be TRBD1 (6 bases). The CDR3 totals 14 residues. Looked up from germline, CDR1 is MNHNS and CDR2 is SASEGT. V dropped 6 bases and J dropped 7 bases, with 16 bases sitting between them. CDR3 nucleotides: TGTGCCAGCAGACAAGGGGGGTCGGGGCAGCCCCAGCATTTT. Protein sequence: CASRQGGSGQPQHF.

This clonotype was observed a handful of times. CDR3 amino acids: CASSQERGKQYF. The CDR3 region has the DNA TGTGCCAGCAGCCAAGAGAGGGGGAAGCAGTACTTC. J is TRBJ2-7 and V is TRBV3-1; D perhaps matches TRBD1 (6 bases). Trimming stripped 0 bases from V and 8 bases from J, with 8 bases between. In germline, CDR1 is LGHDT, CDR2 YNNKEL (reference sequence). The CDR3 sequence is 12 residues long.

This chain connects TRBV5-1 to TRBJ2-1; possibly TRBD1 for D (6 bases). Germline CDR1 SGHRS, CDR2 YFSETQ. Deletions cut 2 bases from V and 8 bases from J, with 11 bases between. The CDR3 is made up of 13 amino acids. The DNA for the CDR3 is TGCGCCAGCAGCTTTGTGCAGGGGCATGAGCAGTTCTTC. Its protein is CASSFVQGHEQFF.

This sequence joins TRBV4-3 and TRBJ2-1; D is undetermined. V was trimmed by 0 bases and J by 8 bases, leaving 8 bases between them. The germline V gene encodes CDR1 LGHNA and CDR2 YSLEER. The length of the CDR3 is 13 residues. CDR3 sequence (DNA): TGCGCCAGCAGCCAAGATCAAAAGGATGAGCAGTTCTTC. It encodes CASSQDQKDEQFF.

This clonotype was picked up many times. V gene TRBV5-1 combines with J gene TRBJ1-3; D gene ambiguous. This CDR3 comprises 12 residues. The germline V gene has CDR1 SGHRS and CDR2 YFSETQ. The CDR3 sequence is CAQEDSGNTIYF. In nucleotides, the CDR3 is TGCGCTCAGGAGGACTCTGGAAACACCATATATTTT. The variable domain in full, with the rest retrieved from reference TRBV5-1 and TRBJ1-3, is KAGVTQTPRYLIKTRGQQVTLSCSPISGHRSVSWYQQTPGQGLQFLFEYFSETQRNKGNFPGRFSGRQFSNSRSEMNVSTLELGDSALYLCAQEDSGNTIYFGEGSWLTVV.

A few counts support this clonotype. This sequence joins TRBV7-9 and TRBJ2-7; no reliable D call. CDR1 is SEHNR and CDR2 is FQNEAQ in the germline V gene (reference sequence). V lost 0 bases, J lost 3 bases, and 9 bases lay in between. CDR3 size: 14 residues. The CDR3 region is CASSLASQIYEQYF. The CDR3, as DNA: TGTGCCAGCAGCTTAGCGTCACAGATCTACGAGCAGTACTTC.

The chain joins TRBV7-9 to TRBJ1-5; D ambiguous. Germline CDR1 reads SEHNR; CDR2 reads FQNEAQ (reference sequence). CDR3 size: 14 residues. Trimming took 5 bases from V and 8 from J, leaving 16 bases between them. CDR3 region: CASSGKNPGEPQHF. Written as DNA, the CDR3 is TGTGCCAGCAGCGGAAAGAATCCCGGGGAGCCCCAGCATTTT.

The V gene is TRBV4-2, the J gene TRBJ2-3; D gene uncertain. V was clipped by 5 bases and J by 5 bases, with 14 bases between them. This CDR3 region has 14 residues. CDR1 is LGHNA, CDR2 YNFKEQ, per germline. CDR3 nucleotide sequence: TGTGCCAGCAGCAAGAAAGGTCGAGGAGATACGCAGTATTTT. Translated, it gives CASSKKGRGDTQYF.

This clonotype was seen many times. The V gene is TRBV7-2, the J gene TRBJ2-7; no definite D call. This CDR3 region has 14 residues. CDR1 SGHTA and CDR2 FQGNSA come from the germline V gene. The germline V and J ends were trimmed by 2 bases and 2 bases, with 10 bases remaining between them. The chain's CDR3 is CASSLTVTAYEQYF. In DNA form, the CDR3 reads TGTGCCAGCAGCTTAACCGTTACGGCCTACGAGCAGTACTTC.

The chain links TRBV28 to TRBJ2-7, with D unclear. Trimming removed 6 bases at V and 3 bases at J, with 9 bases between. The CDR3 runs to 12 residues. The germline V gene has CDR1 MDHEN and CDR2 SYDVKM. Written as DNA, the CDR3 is TGTGCCAGCAGCACCAGAGTCTACGAGCAGTACTTC. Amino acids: CASSTRVYEQYF.

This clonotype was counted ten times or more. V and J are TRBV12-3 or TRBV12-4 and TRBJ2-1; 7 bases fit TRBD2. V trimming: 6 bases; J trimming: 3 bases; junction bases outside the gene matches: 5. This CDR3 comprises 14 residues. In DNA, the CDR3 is TGTGCCAGCAGGGTAGCGGGCAGCTACAATGAGCAGTTCTTC. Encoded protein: CASRVAGSYNEQFF.

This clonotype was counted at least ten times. DNA for the CDR3: TGCAGTGCTAGAGTTTCGCGGGGGGTGTACAATGAGCAGTTCTTC. The encoded protein is CSARVSRGVYNEQFF. The gene calls are TRBV20-1 and TRBJ2-1; 8 nucleotides line up with TRBD2. This CDR3 is 15 amino acids long. Germline V gives CDR1 DFQATT, CDR2 SNEGSKA (reference sequence). Unmatched junction bases numbered 6, after V lost 1 base and J lost 4 bases.

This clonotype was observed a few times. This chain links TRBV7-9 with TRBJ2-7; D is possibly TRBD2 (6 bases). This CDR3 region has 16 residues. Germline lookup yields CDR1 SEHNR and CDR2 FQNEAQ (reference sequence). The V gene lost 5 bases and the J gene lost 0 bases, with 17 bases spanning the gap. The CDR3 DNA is TGTGCCAGCAGCCCCGATTGGGGGGAAAGCTCCTACGAGCAGTACTTC. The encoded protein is CASSPDWGESSYEQYF.